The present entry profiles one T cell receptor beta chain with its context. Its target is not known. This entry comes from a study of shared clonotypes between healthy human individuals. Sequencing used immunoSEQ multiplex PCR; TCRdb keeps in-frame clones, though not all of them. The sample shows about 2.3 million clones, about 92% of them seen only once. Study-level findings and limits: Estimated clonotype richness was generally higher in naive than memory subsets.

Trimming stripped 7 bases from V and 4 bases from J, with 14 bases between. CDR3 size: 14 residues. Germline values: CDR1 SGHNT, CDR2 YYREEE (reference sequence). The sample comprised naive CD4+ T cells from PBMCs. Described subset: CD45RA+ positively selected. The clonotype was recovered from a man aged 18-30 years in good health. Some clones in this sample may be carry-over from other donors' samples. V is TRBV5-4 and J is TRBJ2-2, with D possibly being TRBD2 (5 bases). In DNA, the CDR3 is TGTGCCAGCCGGGGAGACATAACCACCGGGGAGCTGTTTTTT. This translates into CASRGDITTGELFF.